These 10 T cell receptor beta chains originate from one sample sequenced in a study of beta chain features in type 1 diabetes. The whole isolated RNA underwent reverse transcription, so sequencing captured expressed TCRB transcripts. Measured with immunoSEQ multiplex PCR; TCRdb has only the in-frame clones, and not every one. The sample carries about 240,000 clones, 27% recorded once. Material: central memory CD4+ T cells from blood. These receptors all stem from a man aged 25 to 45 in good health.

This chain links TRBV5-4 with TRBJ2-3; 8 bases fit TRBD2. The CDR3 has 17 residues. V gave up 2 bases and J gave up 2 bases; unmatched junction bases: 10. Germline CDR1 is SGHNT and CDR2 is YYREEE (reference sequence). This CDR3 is CASSFPTISGDTDTQYF. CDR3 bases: TGTGCCAGCAGCTTCCCTACAATTAGCGGGGACACAGATACGCAGTATTTT.

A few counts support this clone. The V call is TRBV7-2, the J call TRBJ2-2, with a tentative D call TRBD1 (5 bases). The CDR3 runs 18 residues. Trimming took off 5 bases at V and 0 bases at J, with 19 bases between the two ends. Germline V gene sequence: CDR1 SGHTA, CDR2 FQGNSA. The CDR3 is CASSQQGPSLANTGELFF. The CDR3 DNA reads TGTGCCAGCAGCCAGCAGGGTCCTAGTCTAGCGAACACCGGGGAGCTGTTTTTT. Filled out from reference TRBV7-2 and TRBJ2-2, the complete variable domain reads GAGVSQSPSNKVTEKGKDVELRCDPISGHTALYWYRQSLGQGLEFLIYFQGNSAPDKSGLPSDRFSAERTGGSVSTLTIQRTQQEDSAVYLCASSQQGPSLANTGELFFGEGSRLTVL.

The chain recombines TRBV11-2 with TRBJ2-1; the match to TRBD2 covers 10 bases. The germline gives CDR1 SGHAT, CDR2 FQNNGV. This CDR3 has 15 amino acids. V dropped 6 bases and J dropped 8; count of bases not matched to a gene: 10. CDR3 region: CASSLTSGNRDEQFF. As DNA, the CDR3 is TGTGCCAGCAGTCTTACTAGCGGGAATCGTGATGAGCAGTTCTTC.

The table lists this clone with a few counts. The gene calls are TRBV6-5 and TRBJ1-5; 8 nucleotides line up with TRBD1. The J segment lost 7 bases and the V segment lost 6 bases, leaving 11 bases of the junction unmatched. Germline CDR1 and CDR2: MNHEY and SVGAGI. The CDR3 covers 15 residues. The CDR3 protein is CASSLDRGGDQPQHF. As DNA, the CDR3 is TGTGCCAGCAGCCTCGACAGGGGCGGGGACCAGCCCCAGCATTTT.

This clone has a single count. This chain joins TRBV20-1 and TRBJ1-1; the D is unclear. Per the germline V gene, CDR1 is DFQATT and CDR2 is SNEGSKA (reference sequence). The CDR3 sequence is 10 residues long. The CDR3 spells CKLGSTEAFF. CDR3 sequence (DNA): TGCAAGCTAGGCTCCACTGAAGCTTTCTTT.

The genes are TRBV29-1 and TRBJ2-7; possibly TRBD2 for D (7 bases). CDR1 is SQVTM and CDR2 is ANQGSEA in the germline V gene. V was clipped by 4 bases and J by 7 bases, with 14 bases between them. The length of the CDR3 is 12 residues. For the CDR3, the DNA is TGCAGCGTTGCTATGCGGGGGCGGGAGCAGTACTTC. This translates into CSVAMRGREQYF.

The DNA for the CDR3 is TGTGCCAGTAGTAATCTCGCGCAGACAAGCACAGATACGCAGTATTTT. It encodes CASSNLAQTSTDTQYF. The chain recombines TRBV19 with TRBJ2-3; no definite D call. CDR1 and CDR2 (germline): LNHDA, SQIVND (reference sequence). The CDR3 extends over 16 amino acids. The ends were cut back, 4 bases at V and 0 bases at J, with 14 bases in the middle.

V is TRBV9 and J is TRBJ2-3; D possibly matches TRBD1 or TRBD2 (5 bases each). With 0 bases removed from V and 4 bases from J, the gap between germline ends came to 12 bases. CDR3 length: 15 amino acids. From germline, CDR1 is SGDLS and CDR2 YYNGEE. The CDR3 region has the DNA TGTGCCAGCAGCGTAGGCCATCAGGGACCAGATACGCAGTATTTT. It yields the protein CASSVGHQGPDTQYF.

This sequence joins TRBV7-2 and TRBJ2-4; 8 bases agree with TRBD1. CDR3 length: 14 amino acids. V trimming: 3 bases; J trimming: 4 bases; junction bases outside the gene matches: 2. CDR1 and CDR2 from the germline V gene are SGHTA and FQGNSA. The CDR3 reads CASSFDRGKNIQYF. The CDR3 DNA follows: TGTGCCAGCAGCTTCGACAGGGGAAAAAACATTCAGTACTTC.

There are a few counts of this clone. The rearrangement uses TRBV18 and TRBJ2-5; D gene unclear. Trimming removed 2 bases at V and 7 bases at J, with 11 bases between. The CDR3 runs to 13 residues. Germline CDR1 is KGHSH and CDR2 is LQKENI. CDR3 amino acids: CASSPSYIPTQYF. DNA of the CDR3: TGTGCCAGCTCACCAAGTTACATTCCGACCCAGTACTTC.